One T cell receptor beta chain is described in this entry. Its antigen remains unidentified. HCMV serostatus was determined by detecting HCMV-specific IgG in serum with a commercial ELISA kit. Ficoll density gradient centrifugation was used to isolate peripheral blood mononuclear cells from blood. Sequencing used an Illumina HiSeq 2000. The TCR beta cDNA libraries were made using 5'RACE template switching, a step that added both a universal primer site and unique molecular identifiers. Priming for cDNA synthesis came from the TCR beta constant segment, and two successive PCR amplification steps followed. As for the authors' bioinformatics: Reads were demultiplexed and grouped by UMI with MIGEC, and clonotypes were assembled and quantified with MiTCR. To remove erroneous sequences, TCR cDNA sequences were retained only when supported by two or more reads. The tcR package was used for downstream repertoire analysis, with clonotypes matched between fractions based on CDR3 nucleotide sequence plus V segment. VDJmatch was used to annotate antigen specificity against VDJdb, with one amino acid substitution in CDR3 permitted. Based on TCRdb reprocessing of the reads, there is one entry per CDR3 protein sequence, and DNA is missing. What appears here as the V and J calls and clone size reflects TCRdb's work, not the paper's. For this sample, the table gives a few hundred thousand distinct CDR3 sequences. The ten top clones hold around 5.3% of the sample.

These data originate in a study of T cells expressing NK-cell markers (TCRdb year 2020). The study in broad terms: Three sorted T-cell subsets (CD3+CD56+NKG2C+, CD3+CD56+NKG2C- and CD3+CD56-NKG2C+) from 8 or 9 donors had their TCR beta-chain repertoires profiled. Of the eight sequenced donors, seven were found to be HCMV-seropositive and one was found to be HCMV-seronegative. All eight donors whose samples were sequenced were randomly selected healthy volunteers, three of them men and five women. Illumina HiSeq 2000/2500, MiSeq or NextSeq was used to sequence libraries as 2 x 150 bp reads. Points the paper makes about the study in general: Whether the expanded NKG2C-expressing T cell clones were specific for HCMV antigens was left unclear. Those dominant clonotypes were again the most abundant among CD3+CD56-NKG2C+ cells in four donors, at 28.3-60.1%. For 5 or 6 donors, the dominant CD3+CD56+NKG2C+ clonotypes were among the top 10 CD8+ clonotypes and accounted for roughly 1.0-8% of CD8+ T cells.

The germline V gene gives CDR1 as MNHNS and CDR2 as SASEGT. There are 14 amino acids in the CDR3, from cysteine to phenylalanine inclusive. No DNA accompanies this entry. The clonotype was recovered from a man aged 18-75 years in good health. This chain joins TRBV6-1 to TRBJ1-4; TCRdb gives TRBD1 as the D gene, but with no DNA this cannot be confirmed. Material for sequencing was blood T cells: a sorted CD56 or NKG2C T cell subset, CD4+ or CD8+ T cells, or bulk PBMC T cells (not recorded which). The CDR3 reads as follows: CASSRQGENEKLFF.